Listed here are 19 T cell receptor beta chains from one sample, sequenced in a study of regulatory T cells in long-lasting Graves disease. Time point: newly diagnosed GD, antithyroid drugs for less than 3 months. PBMC RNA served as the TCR library source. CDR3-region Arm-PCR and iRepertoire HTBI primers produced the TCR beta libraries. TCRdb fed the multiplex PCR reads into MiXCR, producing one record per CDR3 protein. The sample records approximately 300,000 distinct CDR3 sequences, 15% to 20% being singletons. Sequenced here: peripheral blood mononuclear cells (PBMCs), sampled at new diagnosis, from a patient treated with antithyroid drugs. All receptors derive from a female donor with Graves disease.

This clonotype was detected ten times or more. A junction end diverges from the germline sequence, so it may reflect a read error. The chain links TRBV5-1 to TRBJ2-7, with D possibly called TRBD1 or TRBD2 (5 bases each). The CDR3 has 14 residues. Germline CDR1 reads SGHRS; CDR2 reads YFSETQ. CDR3 coding DNA: TGTGCCAGCAGCTTATCCGGGACGGTGTACGAGCAGTACTTC. It is translated as CASSLSGTVYEQYF.

Notes on this clonotype: A much larger clone sits a single nucleotide away, making a read error possible. V usage is TRBV5-4 and J usage is TRBJ2-3; D uncertain. Trimming pared 4 bases from V and 5 bases from J, leaving 8 bases between. The CDR3 has 12 amino acids. Germline V gene lookup returns CDR1 SGHNT and CDR2 YYREEE (reference sequence). The CDR3 DNA reads as TGTGCCAGCAGCCGACAAGGAGATACGCAGTATTTT. Protein sequence: CASSRQGDTQYF.

The table lists this clonotype with many counts. This CDR3 is CASSLTGTGPNEQYF. The CDR3 nucleotides read TGCGCCAGCAGCTTAACCGGGACAGGGCCAAACGAGCAGTACTTC. The chain recombines TRBV5-1 with TRBJ2-7; 9 nucleotides line up with TRBD1. The CDR3 is made up of 15 amino acids. V shed 2 bases and J 5 bases; nucleotides not matched to a gene: 8. Per the germline V gene, CDR1 is SGHRS and CDR2 is YFSETQ.

This chain links TRBV6-1 with TRBJ2-1; 9 bases are shared with TRBD2. This CDR3 is built from 16 residues. V shed 4 bases, J shed 8 bases, and the junction held 12 bases outside the gene matches. Germline V gene sequence: CDR1 MNHNS, CDR2 SASEGT. The CDR3 sequence: CASSVTGTSPWDEQFF. The CDR3 coding sequence is TGTGCCAGCAGTGTCACCGGGACTAGCCCCTGGGATGAGCAGTTCTTC.

In this sample, this clonotype turned up many times. The chain recombines TRBV2 with TRBJ2-3; D perhaps matches TRBD1 (5 bases). CDR3 size: 17 residues. Germline-derived CDR1 and CDR2 are SNHLY and FYNNEI. The V gene lost 2 bases and the J gene lost 2 bases, with 17 bases spanning the gap. CDR3 loop: CASSENPDRAYTDTQYF. In nucleotides, the CDR3 is TGTGCCAGCAGTGAAAACCCCGACAGAGCCTACACAGATACGCAGTATTTT.

J is TRBJ2-4 and V is TRBV5-1, with D possibly being TRBD2 (5 bases). Trimming cost V 4 bases and J 3 bases, with 11 bases left between them. Germline V gene sequence: CDR1 SGHRS, CDR2 YFSETQ. The CDR3 length is 14 residues. The CDR3 DNA follows: TGCGCCAGCAGCCGGACCGGGGACAAAAACATTCAGTACTTC. It codes for CASSRTGDKNIQYF.

The V and J genes are TRBV6-1 and TRBJ1-3; unclear D gene. The V end was cut by 8 bases, the J end by 9 bases, with 8 bases between. This CDR3 has 10 amino acids. Germline V CDR1 and CDR2: MNHNS, SASEGT. CDR3 protein: CASGMITIYF. The CDR3 DNA sequence: TGTGCCAGCGGCATGATCACCATATATTTT.

This clonotype was detected many times. This chain joins TRBV10-3 and TRBJ2-7; D possibly corresponds to TRBD1 (6 bases). V was shortened by 8 bases and J by 0 bases, with 14 bases between the two germline ends. The CDR3 has 14 residues. CDR1 ENHRY and CDR2 SYGVKD come from the germline V gene. CDR3 in DNA: TGTGCCATCTCGAGCCTGGACAGCTCCTACGAGCAGTACTTC. This encodes CAISSLDSSYEQYF.

Turning to this clonotype: This may arise from a read error, as a much more abundant clone is one base away. This rearrangement joins TRBV30 to TRBJ2-1; TRBD1 matches 7 bases. The CDR3 sequence is 13 residues long. J gave up 10 bases and V 3 bases, and 9 bases lay outside the gene matches. The V gene's germline CDR1 is GTSNPN and CDR2 SVGIG (reference sequence). Here the CDR3 reads CAWRDRSNHEQFF. As DNA, the CDR3 is TGTGCCTGGAGGGACAGGTCTAATCACGAGCAGTTCTTC. The whole variable domain, remainder taken from reference TRBV30 and TRBJ2-1, is SQTIHQWPATLVQPVGSPLSLECTVEGTSNPNLYWYRQAAGRGLQLLFYSVGIGQISSEVPQNLSASRPQDRQFILSSKKLLLSDSGFYLCAWRDRSNHEQFFGPGTRLTVL.

For this clonotype: A much larger clonotype is one base distant, so this may be a read error. The chain combines TRBV2 with TRBJ2-7; 7 positions match TRBD1. The V gene end was trimmed by 6 bases and the J gene end by 0 bases; junction bases not matched to a gene: 11. Per the germline V gene, CDR1 is SNHLY and CDR2 is FYNNEI. The CDR3 runs to 16 residues. CDR3 sequence: CASSPWDSPSSYEQYF. CDR3 in DNA: TGTGCCAGCAGCCCTTGGGACAGCCCAAGCTCCTACGAGCAGTACTTC.

This clonotype appeared many times. This chain joins TRBV19 and TRBJ2-4, with a tentative D call TRBD1 (6 bases). The CDR3 covers 16 residues. Trimming shortened V by 3 bases and J by 0 bases, and 12 bases separated the two germline ends. Germline lookup yields CDR1 LNHDA and CDR2 SQIVND (reference sequence). CDR3 coding DNA: TGTGCCAGTAGTATCGGCGAAGGGGGAGCCAAAAACATTCAGTACTTC. This sequence encodes CASSIGEGGAKNIQYF.

The V gene is TRBV15, the J gene TRBJ2-7; possible D gene TRBD1, 6 bases. Per germline, CDR1 LNHNV and CDR2 YYDKDF (reference sequence). Trimming removed 3 bases at V and 7 bases at J, with 16 bases between. This CDR3 is 14 amino acids long. The chain's CDR3 is CATSRETPGVEQYF. DNA for the CDR3: TGTGCCACCAGCAGGGAAACCCCAGGGGTTGAGCAGTACTTC.

This clonotype was found a few times. A much more abundant neighbour one base away suggests this may be a read error. This rearrangement joins TRBV6-2 or TRBV6-3 to TRBJ2-1; TRBD1 matches 9 bases. The CDR3 totals 14 residues. In germline, CDR1 is MNHEY, CDR2 SVGEGT. CDR3 loop: CAGRTGALGNEQFF. DNA for the CDR3: TGTGCCGGCAGGACAGGGGCTTTGGGCAATGAGCAGTTCTTC.

In this sample, this clonotype turned up many times. This chain uses TRBV7-9 with TRBJ2-1; D is unclear. Germline loops: CDR1 SEHNR, CDR2 FQNEAQ (reference sequence). V was clipped by 5 bases and J by 6 bases, with 20 bases between them. This CDR3 region has 16 residues. CDR3 residues: CASSLKGGLVTNEQFF. CDR3 sequence (DNA): TGTGCCAGCAGCCTAAAAGGCGGATTAGTAACCAATGAGCAGTTCTTC.

At least ten counts were recorded for this clonotype. The rearrangement uses TRBV27 and TRBJ2-2; no reliable D call. This CDR3 contains 14 residues. V dropped 9 bases and J dropped 0 bases, with 11 bases sitting between them. Germline V gene sequence: CDR1 MNHEY, CDR2 SMNVEV (reference sequence). In DNA, the CDR3 is TGTGCCAGTCACCGTCTCTCGAACACCGGGGAGCTGTTTTTT. It translates to CASHRLSNTGELFF.

This clonotype came up many times. The chain combines TRBV30 with TRBJ1-4; 7 bases line up with TRBD1. This CDR3 spans 14 amino acids. Germline CDR1 is GTSNPN and CDR2 is SVGIG (reference sequence). Trimming cost V 5 bases and J 2 bases; bases outside gene matches: 5. CDR3 region: CAWLYRGTNEKLFF. CDR3 nucleotide sequence: TGTGCCTGGCTTTACAGGGGTACTAATGAAAAACTGTTTTTT.

Many counts were recorded for this clonotype. The J gene is TRBJ2-7, the V gene TRBV28, with D maybe TRBD1 (5 bases). Trimming removed 10 bases from V and 1 base from J, with 14 bases in between. Looked up from germline, CDR1 is MDHEN and CDR2 is SYDVKM. The CDR3 sequence is 13 residues long. The CDR3 spells CATLMDTSYEQYF. Here the CDR3 DNA reads TGTGCCACCCTAATGGACACTTCCTACGAGCAGTACTTC.

Many counts were recorded for this clonotype. The rearrangement links TRBV28 to TRBJ1-1, with TRBD1 as a possible D gene (6 bases). V was trimmed by 1 base and J by 1 base, leaving 7 bases between them. Germline V gives CDR1 MDHEN, CDR2 SYDVKM. There are 14 residues in the CDR3. The CDR3 spells CASSLSDRNTEAFF. Written as DNA, the CDR3 is TGTGCCAGCAGTTTATCGGACAGGAACACTGAAGCTTTCTTT. Combining the CDR3 with reference TRBV28 and TRBJ1-1 gives the whole variable domain DVKVTQSSRYLVKRTGEKVFLECVQDMDHENMFWYRQDPGLGLRLIYFSYDVKMKEKGDIPEGYSVSREKKERFSLILESASTNQTSMYLCASSLSDRNTEAFFGQGTRLTVV.

The chain is built from TRBV28 and TRBJ2-7, with D perhaps matching TRBD2 (7 bases). Germline V gene sequence: CDR1 MDHEN, CDR2 SYDVKM. Trimming removed 6 bases from V and 5 bases from J, with 17 bases in between. The CDR3 extends over 14 amino acids. CDR3 loop: CASSRKGGVDEQYF. In DNA form, the CDR3 reads TGTGCCAGCAGCCGAAAGGGGGGGGTCGACGAGCAGTACTTC.